The 9 T cell receptor beta chains below all came from one sample that was sequenced in a study of blood T cell repertoires in COVID-19. The assay was immunoSEQ multiplex PCR, and TCRdb's table has in-frame clones only and misses some. The sample has more than 25,000 clones; roughly four fifths are singletons. The sequenced material came from peripheral blood. The receptors shown here come from a human donor in a cohort sampled during active COVID-19.

V usage is TRBV5-1 and J usage is TRBJ1-4, with 10 positions matching TRBD1. J lost 8 bases, V lost 4 bases, and 5 bases had no gene match. The CDR3 sequence is 14 residues long. The germline gives CDR1 SGHRS, CDR2 YFSETQ. CDR3 in amino acids: CASSPTGGWEKLFF. CDR3 nucleotides: TGCGCCAGCAGCCCGACAGGGGGCTGGGAAAAACTGTTTTTT.

The rearrangement uses TRBV4-2 and TRBJ2-3; TRBD1 matches 7 bases. The trim removed 1 base at V and 2 bases at J, leaving 6 bases unmatched. The CDR3 totals 16 residues. Germline assignment: CDR1 LGHNA and CDR2 YNFKEQ. The CDR3 loop is CASSQAWDSYTDTQYF. DNA of the CDR3: TGTGCCAGCAGCCAAGCATGGGACAGTTACACAGATACGCAGTATTTT.

J is TRBJ1-5 and V is TRBV6-1; the D gene is possibly TRBD1 (5 bases). V lost 2 bases, J lost 7 bases, and 12 bases lay in between. This CDR3 has 14 amino acids. Germline CDR1 reads MNHNS; CDR2 reads SASEGT. This chain's CDR3 is CASSETGTFQPQHF. As DNA, the CDR3 is TGTGCCAGCAGTGAAACCGGGACTTTCCAGCCCCAGCATTTT.

The rearrangement uses TRBV18 and TRBJ1-6, with D hard to call. This CDR3 is 15 amino acids long. V shed 6 bases and J shed 4 bases, with 13 bases lying between them. Germline loops: CDR1 KGHSH, CDR2 LQKENI. As DNA, the CDR3 is TGTGCCAGCTCGACCCACGGGTCTTATAATTCACCCCTCCACTTT. Translating it yields CASSTHGSYNSPLHF.

The chain combines TRBV11-3 with TRBJ2-1; 8 nucleotides align to TRBD2. Trimming removed 5 bases from V and 5 bases from J; junction bases left unmatched: 5. The CDR3 is made up of 14 amino acids. CDR1 SGHNT and CDR2 YENEEA come from the germline V gene. CDR3 coding DNA: TGTGCCAGCAGCGAGCGGGAGCGAGACAATGAGCAGTTCTTC. Residues: CASSERERDNEQFF. Full variable domain (missing parts from reference TRBV11-3 and TRBJ2-1): EAGVVQSPRYKIIEKKQPVAFWCNPISGHNTLYWYLQNLGQGPELLIRYENEEAVDDSQLPKDRFSAERLKGVDSTLKIQPAELGDSAVYLCASSERERDNEQFFGPGTRLTVL.

The chain recombines TRBV13 with TRBJ2-5, with 9 positions matching TRBD2. CDR3 length: 16 amino acids. Germline loops: CDR1 PRHDT, CDR2 FYEKMQ (reference sequence). Losses at the gene ends were 5 bases for V and 4 bases for J; bases not matched to a gene: 11. The CDR3 sequence: CASSPAASGAPETQYF. CDR3 coding DNA: TGTGCCAGCAGCCCCGCGGCTAGCGGGGCCCCAGAGACCCAGTACTTC. The full variable domain, in which reference TRBV13 and TRBJ2-5 provide the parts outside the CDR3, is AAGVIQSPRHLIKEKRETATLKCYPIPRHDTVYWYQQGPGQDPQFLISFYEKMQSDKGSIPDRFSAQQFSDYHSELNMSSLELGDSALYFCASSPAASGAPETQYFGPGTRLLVL.

This clone was counted between two and nine times. The chain employs TRBV4-1 and TRBJ2-1, with 15 positions matching TRBD2. The germline CDR1 and CDR2 sequences are MGHRA and YSYEKL. Trimming took 5 bases from V and 15 from J; bases not matched to a gene: 5. The length of the CDR3 is 13 residues. The CDR3 loop reads CASSGLAGGKSFF. The CDR3 region has the DNA TGCGCCAGCAGCGGACTAGCGGGAGGGAAGTCGTTCTTC.

This chain joins TRBV24-1 and TRBJ2-7, with a tentative D call TRBD2 (6 bases). CDR1 and CDR2 (germline): KGHDR, SFDVKD. V dropped 3 bases and J dropped 7 bases, with 12 bases sitting between them. CDR3 length: 13 amino acids. The CDR3 spells CATSDNGGLEQYF. The CDR3 DNA is TGTGCCACCAGTGATAATGGAGGGTTAGAGCAGTACTTC.

This clone has a handful of counts. This chain joins TRBV19 and TRBJ1-1; 10 bases are a match to TRBD1. The length of the CDR3 is 16 residues. Germline-derived CDR1 and CDR2 are LNHDA and SQIVND (reference sequence). J was trimmed by 1 base and V by 8 bases; bases with no gene match: 10. In DNA, the CDR3 is TGTGCCAGTCGATCTGGGACAGGGGAGGAGAACACTGAAGCTTTCTTT. It is translated as CASRSGTGEENTEAFF. Supplemented by reference TRBV19 and TRBJ1-1, the full variable domain reads DGGITQSPKYLFRKEGQNVTLSCEQNLNHDAMYWYRQDPGQGLRLIYYSQIVNDFQKGDIAEGYSVSREKKESFPLTVTSAQKNPTAFYLCASRSGTGEENTEAFFGQGTRLTVV.